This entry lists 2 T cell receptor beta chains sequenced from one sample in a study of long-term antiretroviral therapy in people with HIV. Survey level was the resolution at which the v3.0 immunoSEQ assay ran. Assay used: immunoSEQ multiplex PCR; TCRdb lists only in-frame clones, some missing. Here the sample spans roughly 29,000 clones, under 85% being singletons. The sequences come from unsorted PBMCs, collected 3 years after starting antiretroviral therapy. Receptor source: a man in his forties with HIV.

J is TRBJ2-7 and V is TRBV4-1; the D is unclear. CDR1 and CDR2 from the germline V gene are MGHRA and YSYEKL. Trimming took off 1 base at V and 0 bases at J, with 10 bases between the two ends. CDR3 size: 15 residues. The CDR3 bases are TGCGCCAGCAGCCAAGGGTCCAGCTTCTCCTACGAGCAGTACTTC. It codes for CASSQGSSFSYEQYF.

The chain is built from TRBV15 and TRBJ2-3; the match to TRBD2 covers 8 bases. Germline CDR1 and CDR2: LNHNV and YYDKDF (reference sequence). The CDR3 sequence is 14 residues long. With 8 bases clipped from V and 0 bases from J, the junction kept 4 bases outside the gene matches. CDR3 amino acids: CATQRGGSTDTQYF. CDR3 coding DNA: TGTGCCACCCAACGGGGGGGCAGCACAGATACGCAGTATTTT.